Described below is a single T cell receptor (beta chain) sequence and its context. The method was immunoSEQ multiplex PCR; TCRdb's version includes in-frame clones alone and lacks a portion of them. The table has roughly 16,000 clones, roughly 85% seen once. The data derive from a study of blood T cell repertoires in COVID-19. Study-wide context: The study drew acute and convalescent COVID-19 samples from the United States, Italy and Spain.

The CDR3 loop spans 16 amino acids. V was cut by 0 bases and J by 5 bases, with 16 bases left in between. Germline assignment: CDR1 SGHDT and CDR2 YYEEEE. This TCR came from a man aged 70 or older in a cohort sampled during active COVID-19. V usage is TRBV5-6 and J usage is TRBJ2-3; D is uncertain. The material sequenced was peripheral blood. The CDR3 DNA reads TGTGCCAGCAGCTTGGGGGCTCTCCAGGTGGGAGATACGCAGTATTTT. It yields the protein CASSLGALQVGDTQYF.